This passage covers 10 T cell receptor beta chains from one sample sequenced in a study of blood T cell repertoires in COVID-19. Clones were sequenced by immunoSEQ multiplex PCR, and TCRdb holds only the in-frame ones, with some missing. The sample lists more than 200,000 clones; 83% were seen once. The specimen sequenced was peripheral blood. The receptors shown here come from a man aged 35 to 55 with active or convalescent COVID-19.

As to this clone: The junction departs from germline at one end; a sequencing error may be responsible. The J gene is TRBJ2-7, the V gene TRBV25-1; TRBD2 aligns across 8 bases. Germline-derived CDR1 and CDR2 are MGHDK and SYGVNS. This CDR3 contains 12 residues. CDR3 sequence (DNA): TGTGCCAGCAGTGGCCTAACTAGCGGAACCCACTTC. This codes for CASSGLTSGTHF.

The chain couples TRBV6-5 to TRBJ2-7; 8 bases map to TRBD2. The CDR3 totals 13 residues. J gave up 5 bases and V 8 bases, and 8 bases lay outside the gene matches. The germline CDR1 and CDR2 sequences are MNHEY and SVGAGI. The chain's CDR3 is CASSRAGANEQYF. The CDR3 DNA reads as TGTGCCAGCTCGCGAGCGGGAGCCAACGAGCAGTACTTC.

The J gene is TRBJ1-5, the V gene TRBV30; D unresolved. The V and J ends lost 0 bases and 1 base respectively, with 7 bases between them. Germline V gene sequence: CDR1 GTSNPN, CDR2 SVGIG (reference sequence). CDR3 length equals 14 residues. The CDR3 region has the DNA TGTGCCTGGAGTGTAACCGGGAGCAATCAGCCCCAGCATTTT. Translation gives CAWSVTGSNQPQHF.

This clone was found a few times. J is TRBJ1-2 and V is TRBV6-4, with a possible D match to TRBD1 (6 bases). V lost 4 bases and J 8 bases, leaving 20 bases between the germline ends. CDR1 and CDR2 (germline): MRHNA, SNTAGT. The length of the CDR3 is 15 residues. CDR3 loop: CASSVGTGTSGGYTF. In DNA form, the CDR3 reads TGTGCCAGCAGTGTTGGGACCGGGACATCGGGGGGCTACACCTTC.

V usage is TRBV5-5 and J usage is TRBJ2-1, with TRBD2 matching 11 bases. CDR1 and CDR2 from the germline V gene are SGHKS and YYEKEE (reference sequence). This CDR3 contains 15 residues. V trimming: 4 bases; J trimming: 3 bases; junction bases outside the gene matches: 3. The CDR3 region has the DNA TGTGCCAGCAGCCCGGGACTAGCGGACTACAATGAGCAGTTCTTC. Its protein is CASSPGLADYNEQFF.

This clone was counted between two and nine times. The V gene is TRBV19, the J gene TRBJ1-1, with a possible D match to TRBD1 (5 bases). The CDR3 has 14 amino acids. The germline V gene has CDR1 LNHDA and CDR2 SQIVND (reference sequence). Deletions cut 3 bases from V and 1 base from J, with 9 bases between. The CDR3 loop reads CASSIMGGNTEAFF. Written as DNA, the CDR3 is TGTGCCAGTAGTATTATGGGGGGGAACACTGAAGCTTTCTTT.

This chain links TRBV2 with TRBJ2-7, with 10 nucleotides matching TRBD1. The CDR3 runs to 14 residues. Trimming cost V 7 bases and J 4 bases; bases outside gene matches: 7. The germline V gene encodes CDR1 SNHLY and CDR2 FYNNEI. The CDR3 DNA follows: TGTGCCAGCACCCCGACAGGGGGCGCATACGAGCAGTACTTC. Protein: CASTPTGGAYEQYF.

This chain connects TRBV4-1 to TRBJ1-1, with a tentative D call TRBD1 (5 bases). Germline V gives CDR1 MGHRA, CDR2 YSYEKL. With 5 bases removed from V and 4 bases from J, the gap between germline ends came to 17 bases. The CDR3 is made up of 15 amino acids. Here the CDR3 DNA reads TGCGCCAGCAGCGGCTCAGGCCAGGGAGGCACTGAAGCTTTCTTT. Translated, it gives CASSGSGQGGTEAFF.

The chain uses TRBV3-1 (or the pseudogene TRBV3-2) and TRBJ2-5, with TRBD2 identical over 10 bases. V lost 5 bases, J lost 5 bases, and 14 bases stayed unmatched. This CDR3 has 17 amino acids. The germline CDR1 and CDR2 sequences are LGHDT and YNNKEL (reference sequence). The CDR3 loop reads CASSSETSGPKGETQYF. CDR3 bases: TGTGCCAGCAGCTCCGAGACTAGCGGGCCCAAGGGGGAGACCCAGTACTTC.

The chain recombines TRBV7-9 with TRBJ2-3, with 12 nucleotides matching TRBD2. Trimming took 2 bases from V and 2 from J; bases not matched to a gene: 2. The CDR3 is made up of 16 amino acids. Germline lookup yields CDR1 SEHNR and CDR2 FQNEAQ (reference sequence). CDR3 DNA sequence: TGTGCCAGCAGCTTACTAGCGGGAGGGGACACAGATACGCAGTATTTT. Translating it yields CASSLLAGGDTDTQYF.